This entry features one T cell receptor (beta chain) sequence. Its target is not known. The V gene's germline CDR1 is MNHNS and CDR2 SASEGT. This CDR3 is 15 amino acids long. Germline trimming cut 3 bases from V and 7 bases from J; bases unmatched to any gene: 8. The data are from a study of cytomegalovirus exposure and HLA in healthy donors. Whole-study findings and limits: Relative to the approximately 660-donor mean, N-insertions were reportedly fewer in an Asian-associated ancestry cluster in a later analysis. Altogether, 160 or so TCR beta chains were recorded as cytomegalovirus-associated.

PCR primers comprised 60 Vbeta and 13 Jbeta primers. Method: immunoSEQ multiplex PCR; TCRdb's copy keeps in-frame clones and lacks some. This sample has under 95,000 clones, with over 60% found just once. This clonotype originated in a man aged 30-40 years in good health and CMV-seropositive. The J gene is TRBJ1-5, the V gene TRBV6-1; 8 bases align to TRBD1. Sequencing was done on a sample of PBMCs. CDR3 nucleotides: TGTGCCAGCAGTGAGTTGACAGGGGTTGGGCAGCCCCAGCATTTT. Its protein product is CASSELTGVGQPQHF.